The present T cell receptor (beta chain) was sequenced within a study of T cells in Graves' hyperthyroidism and ophthalmopathy. Germline V gene lookup returns CDR1 SGHVS and CDR2 FQNEAQ. Unmatched junction bases numbered 9, after V lost 2 bases and J lost 6 bases. There are 16 residues in the CDR3. Active moderate-to-severe ophthalmopathy, Clinical Activity Score at least 3, NOSPECS at least 4, under 3 months' duration. Investigators excluded patients with uncontrolled infection, other autoimmune disease, pregnancy or lactation. TCR beta CDR3 region amplification was performed from RNA transcripts. The primer set for the first-round RT-PCR of the TCR CDR3 was HTBI. MiXCR was run by TCRdb on the multiplex PCR reads, yielding one entry per CDR3 protein. The data contain around 620,000 distinct CDR3 sequences, 13% to 15% of them singletons. This clonotype was detected a few times.

The clonotype comes from a woman under 30 with Graves' ophthalmopathy. The J gene is TRBJ2-1, the V gene TRBV7-8; 8 nucleotides align to TRBD2. Sequenced input: blood. DNA of the CDR3: TGTGCCAGCAGCTTACGAGCCATTACTAGCGGCAATGAGCAGTTCTTC. Translated: CASSLRAITSGNEQFF.